The 2 T cell receptor beta chains below all came from one sample that was sequenced in a study of T cells after somatic rescue of genetic block. The assay was immunoSEQ multiplex PCR, and TCRdb's table has in-frame clones only and misses some. The sample contains 13,000 to 15,000 clones, over 70% of which appear only once. The sample comprised peripheral blood mononuclear cells (PBMCs). Receptor source: a boy between 10 and 17 years old.

This CDR3 reads CASSPRAGANYGYTF. CDR3 nucleotides: TGTGCCAGCAGCCCACGGGCAGGGGCTAACTATGGCTACACCTTC. The V and J genes are TRBV7-2 and TRBJ1-2; possible D gene TRBD1, 6 bases. Germline CDR1 SGHTA, CDR2 FQGNSA. V lost 5 bases and J 0 bases, leaving 13 bases between the germline ends. The CDR3 is 15 amino acids.

This clone was seen only once. It differs at one base from a far larger clone, so likely a read error. J is TRBJ2-7 and V is TRBV6-5; 11 nucleotides line up with TRBD2. This CDR3 spans 16 amino acids. Germline loops: CDR1 MNHEY, CDR2 SVGAGI. J lost 4 bases, V lost 2 bases, and 7 bases had no gene match. This chain's CDR3 is CASSYAKLAGVYEQYF. The CDR3 nucleotides are TGTGCCAGCAGTTACGCGAAACTAGCGGGAGTGTACGAGCAGTACTTC.